What follows describes a single T cell receptor (beta chain). What it binds is not known. This record comes from a study of cytomegalovirus exposure and HLA in healthy donors. With 60 Vbeta and 13 Jbeta primers, the PCR was carried out. Sequencing was performed with immunoSEQ multiplex PCR; in TCRdb, only in-frame clones are kept and a portion is missing. The sample records 150,000 to 180,000 clones, more than 75% being singletons. Whole-study findings and limits: The authors later found TCR association rates varying by HLA locus, with DRB1 most and HLA-C fewest.

The sequenced sample consisted of PBMCs. The receptor's source is a woman aged 40 to 50 in good health and CMV-seropositive.

In nucleotides, the CDR3 is TGCGCCAGCAGCCACAGGTCTGGGGCCAACGTCCTGACTTTC. It codes for CASSHRSGANVLTF. This chain connects TRBV5-1 to TRBJ2-6; possibly TRBD1 for D (5 bases). The CDR3 covers 14 residues. Germline-derived CDR1 and CDR2 are SGHRS and YFSETQ. The ends were cut back, 4 bases at V and 1 base at J, with 6 bases in the middle.